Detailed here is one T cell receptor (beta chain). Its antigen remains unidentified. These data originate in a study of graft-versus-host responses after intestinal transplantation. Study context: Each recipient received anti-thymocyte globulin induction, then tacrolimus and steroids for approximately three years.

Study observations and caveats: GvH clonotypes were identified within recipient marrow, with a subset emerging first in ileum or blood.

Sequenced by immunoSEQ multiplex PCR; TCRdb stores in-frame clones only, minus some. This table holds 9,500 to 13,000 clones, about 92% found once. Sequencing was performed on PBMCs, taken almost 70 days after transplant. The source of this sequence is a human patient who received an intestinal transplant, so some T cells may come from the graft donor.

This CDR3 reads CASSHNGDGTYEQYF. CDR3 sequence (DNA): TGTGCCAGCAGCCATAATGGGGACGGGACCTACGAGCAGTACTTC. The chain links TRBV13 to TRBJ2-7; D tentatively fits TRBD1 or TRBD2 (5 bases each). The V and J ends lost 5 bases and 2 bases respectively, with 16 bases between them. The length of the CDR3 is 15 residues. Germline V gene lookup returns CDR1 PRHDT and CDR2 FYEKMQ (reference sequence). Supplemented by reference TRBV13 and TRBJ2-7, the full variable domain reads AAGVIQSPRHLIKEKRETATLKCYPIPRHDTVYWYQQGPGQDPQFLISFYEKMQSDKGSIPDRFSAQQFSDYHSELNMSSLELGDSALYFCASSHNGDGTYEQYFGPGTRLTVT.